This T cell receptor beta chain appears in the sequencing data of a study of cytomegalovirus exposure and HLA in healthy donors. Germline lookup yields CDR1 SGHDN and CDR2 FVKESK. The CDR3 is 14 residues long. A multiplex PCR was run with 60 Vbeta primers and 13 Jbeta primers. Clones were sequenced by immunoSEQ multiplex PCR, and TCRdb holds only the in-frame ones, with some missing. This sample has over 150,000 clones, with 68% found just once. The sequenced sample was PBMCs. The V call is TRBV14, the J call TRBJ2-5; D call uncertain. The J call may be incorrect, as the DNA end agrees better with TRBJ2-7. This clonotype was sampled from a middle-aged man in good health and CMV-seronegative. The CDR3 loop is CASSQARSSYEQYF. DNA of the CDR3: TGTGCCAGCAGCCAAGCTAGGAGCTCCTACGAGCAGTACTTC.